This T cell receptor beta chain was recovered during a study of sequential checkpoint blockade in melanoma. This clone was picked up one time. Looked up from germline, CDR1 is LNHDA and CDR2 is SQIVND (reference sequence). The CDR3 is 15 amino acids. V dropped 5 bases and J dropped 4; count of bases not matched to a gene: 7. Clones were read by immunoSEQ multiplex PCR, and TCRdb kept only the in-frame ones, dropping some. The sample consists of about 28,000 clones, around 90% of them appearing once. Treatment denoted: randomized to nivolumab then ipilimumab (arm A) or the reverse (arm B). Sequenced material: CD8+ T cells sorted from blood (inferred from file names), taken from a patient given nivolumab and ipilimumab in sequence. The TCR sequence derives from a human donor with melanoma. The chain couples TRBV19 to TRBJ2-1; 8 bases align to TRBD2. The CDR3 protein is CASSPGLAEYNEQFF. The CDR3 coding sequence is TGTGCCAGTAGTCCCGGACTAGCAGAATACAATGAGCAGTTCTTC.